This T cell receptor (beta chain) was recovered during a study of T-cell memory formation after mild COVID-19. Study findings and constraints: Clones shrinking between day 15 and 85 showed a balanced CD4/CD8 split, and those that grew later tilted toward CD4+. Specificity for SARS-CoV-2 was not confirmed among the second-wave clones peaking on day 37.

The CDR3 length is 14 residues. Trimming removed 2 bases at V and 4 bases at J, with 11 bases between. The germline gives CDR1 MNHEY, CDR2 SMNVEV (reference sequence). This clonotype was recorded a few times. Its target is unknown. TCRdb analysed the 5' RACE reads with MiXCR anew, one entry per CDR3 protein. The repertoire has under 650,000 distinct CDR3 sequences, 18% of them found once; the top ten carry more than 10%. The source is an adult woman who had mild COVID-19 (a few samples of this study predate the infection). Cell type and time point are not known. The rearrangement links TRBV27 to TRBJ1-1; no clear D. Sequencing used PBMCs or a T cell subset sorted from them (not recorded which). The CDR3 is CASSLNPKATEAFF. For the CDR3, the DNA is TGTGCCAGCAGTTTAAATCCCAAAGCCACTGAAGCTTTCTTT.